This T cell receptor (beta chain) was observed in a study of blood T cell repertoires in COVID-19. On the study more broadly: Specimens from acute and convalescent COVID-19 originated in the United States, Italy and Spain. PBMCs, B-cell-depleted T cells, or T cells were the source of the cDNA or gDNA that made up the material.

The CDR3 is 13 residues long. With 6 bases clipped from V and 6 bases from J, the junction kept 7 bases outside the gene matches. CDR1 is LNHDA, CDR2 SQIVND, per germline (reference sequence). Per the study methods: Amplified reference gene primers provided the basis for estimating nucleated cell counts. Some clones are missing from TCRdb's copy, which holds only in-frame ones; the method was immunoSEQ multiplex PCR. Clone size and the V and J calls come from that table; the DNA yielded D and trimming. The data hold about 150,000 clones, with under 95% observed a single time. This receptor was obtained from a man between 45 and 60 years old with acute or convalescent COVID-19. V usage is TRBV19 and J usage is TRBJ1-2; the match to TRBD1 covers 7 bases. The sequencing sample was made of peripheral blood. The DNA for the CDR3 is TGTGCCAGTAGGGATGGGACAGTCAATGGCTACACCTTC. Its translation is CASRDGTVNGYTF.